This TCR beta chain was recovered during a study of T cells in Graves' hyperthyroidism and ophthalmopathy. The CDR3 is 13 amino acids. Trimming cost V 5 bases and J 4 bases; bases outside gene matches: 3. CDR1 and CDR2 from the germline V gene are GTSNPN and SVGIG (reference sequence). Amplified TCR beta CDR3 regions derived from RNA transcripts. The HTBI primer set served for first-round RT-PCR of the TCR CDR3. A single record per CDR3 protein comes from TCRdb applying MiXCR to the multiplex PCR reads. This table holds under 350,000 distinct CDR3 sequences, roughly 15% found once. The TCR originated in a woman in her thirties or forties with Graves' ophthalmopathy. Sequencing was performed on blood. The chain joins TRBV30 to TRBJ2-3; 10 bases line up with TRBD2. CDR3 sequence reads: CAWGGLAADTQYF. CDR3 nucleotide sequence: TGTGCCTGGGGTGGACTAGCGGCAGATACGCAGTATTTT.